The 6 T cell receptor beta chains given below trace back to one sample, sequenced in a study of blood T cell repertoires in COVID-19. Method: immunoSEQ multiplex PCR; TCRdb's copy keeps in-frame clones and lacks some. The profile covers over 200,000 clones, with roughly four fifths appearing a single time and 2% to 3% taken by the ten largest. Sequences were obtained from peripheral blood. These receptors all stem from a woman in her forties with active or convalescent COVID-19.

The chain combines TRBV12-3 or TRBV12-4 with TRBJ1-2, with D possibly matching TRBD1 (5 bases). The V gene lost 3 bases and the J gene lost 6 bases, with 11 bases spanning the gap. The length of the CDR3 is 13 residues. The CDR3 region has the DNA TGTGCCAGCAGTTTTCTTTTGGGGCATGGCTACACCTTC. Protein: CASSFLLGHGYTF.

This chain joins TRBV10-3 and TRBJ2-2; 9 positions match TRBD1. Germline trimming cut 6 bases from V and 3 bases from J; bases unmatched to any gene: 8. Germline assignment: CDR1 ENHRY and CDR2 SYGVKD. The CDR3 has 16 amino acids. The CDR3 region is CAISPLTGGDTGELFF. In DNA form, the CDR3 reads TGTGCCATCAGCCCTTTGACAGGGGGGGACACCGGGGAGCTGTTTTTT.

CDR3 in DNA: TGTGCCAGCAGCGCTCTAGCGGGGGGACAAGAGACCCAGTACTTC. Residues: CASSALAGGQETQYF. The chain combines TRBV28 with TRBJ2-5, with TRBD2 matching over 11 bases. The length of the CDR3 is 15 residues. With 6 bases clipped from V and 2 bases from J, the junction kept 5 bases outside the gene matches. Germline V lookup: CDR1 MDHEN, CDR2 SYDVKM.

The rearrangement links TRBV19 to TRBJ1-5, with 7 bases aligning to TRBD1. The CDR3 length is 16 residues. Trimming cost V 4 bases and J 2 bases; bases outside gene matches: 8. Germline CDR1 is LNHDA and CDR2 is SQIVND (reference sequence). The CDR3 loop reads CASSTLTGTGNQPQHF. The CDR3 region has the DNA TGTGCCAGTAGTACCTTAACCGGGACAGGCAATCAGCCCCAGCATTTT. Variable domain in full (rest from reference TRBV19 and TRBJ1-5): DGGITQSPKYLFRKEGQNVTLSCEQNLNHDAMYWYRQDPGQGLRLIYYSQIVNDFQKGDIAEGYSVSREKKESFPLTVTSAQKNPTAFYLCASSTLTGTGNQPQHFGDGTRLSIL.

The V and J genes are TRBV28 and TRBJ1-1; D is undetermined. The germline CDR1 and CDR2 sequences are MDHEN and SYDVKM. The CDR3 consists of 11 residues. Trimming removed 6 bases at V and 6 bases at J, with 8 bases between. The CDR3 is CASSSGSEAFF. The CDR3 DNA reads TGTGCCAGCAGCTCGGGATCTGAAGCTTTCTTT.

CDR3 region: CASEDSIYNSPLHF. The CDR3 DNA is TGTGCCAGTGAGGACAGTATCTATAATTCACCCCTCCACTTT. V gene TRBV6-6 combines with J gene TRBJ1-6; D perhaps matches TRBD1 (6 bases). V was shortened by 9 bases and J by 3 bases, with 12 bases between the two germline ends. The CDR3 contains 14 residues. The germline gives CDR1 MNHNY, CDR2 SVGAGI (reference sequence).